This TCR beta chain was captured by sequencing in a study of cytomegalovirus exposure and HLA in healthy donors. Study details: Of the donors genotyped, about 390 in all, about 76% fell in the Caucasian-associated ancestry cluster.

This clone was seen a single time. Its antigen is still unknown. Study-level results: About 87% or about 30% of the time was how often most TCR beta V segments were productive, according to an earlier analysis. Being indistinguishable, some V segments were excluded, TRBV6-2 and TRBV6-3 among them. HLA allele associations emerged for 16,951 TCR beta sequences in a later analysis, at 0.05 false discovery rate.

Vbeta (60) and Jbeta (13) primers were used in the PCR. Only in-frame clones appear in the TCRdb table, and some are missing; sequencing was by immunoSEQ multiplex PCR. The sample includes some 210,000 clones, over 60% of them seen just once. The germline V gene has CDR1 SEHNR and CDR2 FQNEAQ (reference sequence). The CDR3 totals 14 residues. The V segment lost 5 bases and the J segment 3 bases; nucleotides outside the gene matches: 4. The rearrangement joins TRBV7-9 to TRBJ2-7, with 10 bases lining up with TRBD2. This receptor was identified in a woman in her 30s in good health and CMV-seropositive. The sequenced sample was PBMCs. Here the CDR3 DNA reads TGTGCCAGCAGCCCTAGCGGGAGTGACTACGAGCAGTACTTC. This gives the protein CASSPSGSDYEQYF.